These 22 T cell receptor beta chains were sequenced from one sample in a study of blood T cell repertoires in COVID-19. Data came from immunoSEQ multiplex PCR; TCRdb stores just in-frame clones and leaves some out. The sample carries approximately 360,000 clones, roughly four fifths recorded once. Specimen: PBMCs or T cells enriched from blood (not recorded which). The receptor set was obtained from a woman between 50 and 59 years old who had recovered from COVID-19.

V is TRBV4-2 and J is TRBJ1-1, with 9 bases lining up with TRBD1. The CDR3 has 16 residues. The V gene end was trimmed by 6 bases and the J gene end by 4 bases; junction bases not matched to a gene: 12. Germline CDR1 reads LGHNA; CDR2 reads YNFKEQ. CDR3 nucleotides: TGTGCCAGCAGACTACAATCGGACAGGGGAGGCACTGAAGCTTTCTTT. It yields the protein CASRLQSDRGGTEAFF.

CDR3 protein: CASSHNIPGLAGGSRATGELFF. CDR3 coding DNA: TGTGCCAGCAGCCATAACATCCCGGGACTAGCGGGAGGCAGTAGGGCCACCGGGGAGCTGTTTTTT. This chain uses TRBV7-6 with TRBJ2-2; 15 bases align to TRBD2. The ends lost 5 bases at V and 4 bases at J; junction bases unmatched: 20. This CDR3 is 22 amino acids long. Germline CDR1 reads SGHVS; CDR2 reads FNYEAQ.

The chain links TRBV7-2 to TRBJ1-2, with D possibly TRBD1 on 6 matching bases. The CDR3 spans 13 residues. Germline V gene sequence: CDR1 SGHTA, CDR2 FQGNSA. The germline V and J ends were trimmed by 6 bases and 4 bases, with 12 bases remaining between them. CDR3 loop: CASRNRESYGYTF. CDR3 nucleotide sequence: TGTGCCAGCAGGAACAGGGAGAGCTATGGCTACACCTTC.

Remarks on this clone: The same CDR3 can be traced to other DNA sequences in this sample. This chain uses TRBV5-1 with TRBJ1-1; no firm D call. The CDR3 has 13 residues. Trimming shortened V by 0 bases and J by 2 bases, and 5 bases separated the two germline ends. CDR1 and CDR2 from the germline V gene are SGHRS and YFSETQ. In DNA, the CDR3 is TGCGCCAGCAGCTTGGAACTTAACACTGAAGCTTTCTTT. Translation gives CASSLELNTEAFF.

The chain links TRBV3-1 (or the pseudogene TRBV3-2) to TRBJ2-3; D uncertain. Trimming left V 1 base short and J 0 bases short, with 14 bases between. Germline V gene sequence: CDR1 LGHDT, CDR2 YNNKEL (reference sequence). The CDR3 runs to 17 residues. DNA for the CDR3: TGTGCCAGCAGCCAAGGGGTGGCGGAGCGAAGCACAGATACGCAGTATTTT. Amino acid sequence: CASSQGVAERSTDTQYF.

In nucleotides, the CDR3 is TGTGCAACATGGGAGGGTGAGCTTACCTACGAGCAGTACTTC. Amino acid sequence: CATWEGELTYEQYF. The chain employs TRBV2 and TRBJ2-7, with 7 bases that match TRBD2. The CDR3 length is 14 residues. Per germline, CDR1 SNHLY and CDR2 FYNNEI.

The J gene is TRBJ1-2, the V gene TRBV5-6; D is perhaps TRBD1 (6 bases). Germline CDR1 SGHDT, CDR2 YYEEEE. Trimming left V 4 bases short and J 7 bases short, with 20 bases between. There are 15 residues in the CDR3. The CDR3 nucleotides read TGTGCCAGCAGCCTCGGCCCTCAGGACAGTTCTGGCTACACCTTC. Residues: CASSLGPQDSSGYTF.

This clone appeared once. CDR3 in amino acids: CASSLAPRASGEQFF. CDR3 sequence (DNA): TGTGCCAGCAGCTTAGCGCCGCGGGCCAGCGGTGAGCAGTTCTTC. This chain connects TRBV7-7 to TRBJ2-1, with D perhaps TRBD2 (5 bases). The V and J ends lost 0 bases and 9 bases respectively, with 15 bases between them. Germline V gene lookup returns CDR1 SSHAT and CDR2 FNYEAQ (reference sequence). There are 15 residues in the CDR3. Using reference TRBV7-7 and TRBJ2-1 for the parts outside the CDR3, the full variable domain is GAGVSQSPRYKVTKRGQDVTLRCDPISSHATLYWYQQALGQGPEFLTYFNYEAQPDKSGLPSDRFSAERPEGSISTLTIQRTEQRDSAMYRCASSLAPRASGEQFFGPGTRLTVL.

At least ten counts were recorded for this clone. The V gene is TRBV7-9, the J gene TRBJ1-3, with 7 positions matching TRBD1. Losses at the gene ends were 2 bases for V and 2 bases for J; bases not matched to a gene: 9. This CDR3 has 17 amino acids. Looked up from germline, CDR1 is SEHNR and CDR2 is FQNEAQ (reference sequence). The CDR3 nucleotides are TGTGCCAGCAGCTTACCCCCGACAGGGCGGGCTGGAAACACCATATATTTT. It encodes CASSLPPTGRAGNTIYF.

V usage is TRBV15 and J usage is TRBJ1-1; D is unresolved. This CDR3 comprises 14 residues. Germline CDR1 and CDR2: LNHNV and YYDKDF (reference sequence). Trimming pared 3 bases from V and 10 bases from J, leaving 18 bases between. The CDR3 region has the DNA TGTGCCACCAGCAGCGGACGGGAGTGGATTCCAGCTTTCTTT. It is translated as CATSSGREWIPAFF. The whole variable domain, remainder taken from reference TRBV15 and TRBJ1-1, is DAMVIQNPRYQVTQFGKPVTLSCSQTLNHNVMYWYQQKSSQAPKLLFHYYDKDFNNEADTPDNFQSRRPNTSFCFLDIRSPGLGDTAMYLCATSSGREWIPAFFGQGTRLTVV.

V and J are TRBV29-1 and TRBJ2-5; a weak D match, TRBD2 (5 bases). The length of the CDR3 is 12 residues. Germline V gene sequence: CDR1 SQVTM, CDR2 ANQGSEA. Trimming left V 4 bases short and J 1 base short, with 7 bases between. CDR3 coding DNA: TGCAGCGTTGCCGAGGGCCAAGAGACCCAGTACTTC. Encoded protein: CSVAEGQETQYF.

The chain is built from TRBV7-9 and TRBJ2-1, with D possibly being TRBD1 (6 bases). This CDR3 is 13 amino acids long. Looked up from germline, CDR1 is SEHNR and CDR2 is FQNEAQ (reference sequence). V lost 5 bases to trimming and J lost 5 bases, with 10 bases between them. CDR3 sequence: CASSLDRHNEQFF. The CDR3 nucleotides read TGTGCCAGCAGCCTGGACAGACACAATGAGCAGTTCTTC.

The chain links TRBV10-3 to TRBJ1-2; the D is unclear. The CDR3 totals 16 residues. The germline V gene has CDR1 ENHRY and CDR2 SYGVKD. V was trimmed by 5 bases and J by 8 bases, leaving 24 bases between them. DNA for the CDR3: TGTGCCATCAGTAGATCCGAAGGTGTAGGGAGTGAGGGCTACACCTTC. This gives the protein CAISRSEGVGSEGYTF.

The chain carries TRBV5-1 and TRBJ1-1; D is unresolved. CDR1 SGHRS and CDR2 YFSETQ come from the germline V gene. The CDR3 sequence is 14 residues long. The V end was cut by 0 bases, the J end by 4 bases, with 10 bases between. In DNA form, the CDR3 reads TGCGCCAGCAGCTTGGATAGTTCTGTCACTGAAGCTTTCTTT. Its translation: CASSLDSSVTEAFF.

In DNA, the CDR3 is TGTGCCAGTAGTACTCAGGGAGGGAACTATGGCTACACCTTC. Residues: CASSTQGGNYGYTF. The genes are TRBV19 and TRBJ1-2; D perhaps matches TRBD1 (5 bases). The V gene's germline CDR1 is LNHDA and CDR2 SQIVND (reference sequence). This CDR3 is built from 14 residues. V lost 4 bases and J lost 2, with 11 bases in between.

The chain employs TRBV4-1 and TRBJ1-1, with 8 bases fitting TRBD1. The CDR3 is 19 residues long. J gave up 3 bases and V 1 base, and 16 bases lay outside the gene matches. Germline CDR1 and CDR2: MGHRA and YSYEKL. Written as DNA, the CDR3 is TGCGCCAGCAGCCAAGTTCACAAGGTCAGGGGGCGAATGGACACTGAAGCTTTCTTT. It specifies CASSQVHKVRGRMDTEAFF.

V usage is TRBV29-1 and J usage is TRBJ2-7; TRBD1 aligns across 7 bases. V lost 5 bases, J lost 3 bases, and 1 base stayed unmatched. The CDR3 is made up of 11 amino acids. Per germline, CDR1 SQVTM and CDR2 ANQGSEA. Written as DNA, the CDR3 is TGCAGCGTTAGGGACAGCTACGAGCAGTACTTC. Protein sequence: CSVRDSYEQYF.

The V gene is TRBV28, the J gene TRBJ1-1; 12 bases line up with TRBD1. V lost 4 bases to trimming and J lost 2 bases; unmatched junction nucleotides: 8. The CDR3 runs to 17 residues. Germline V gene lookup returns CDR1 MDHEN and CDR2 SYDVKM. The CDR3 reads CASSSPPGTGGNTEAFF. CDR3 DNA: TGTGCCAGCAGTTCCCCCCCGGGGACAGGGGGCAACACTGAAGCTTTCTTT.

The chain carries TRBV19 and TRBJ1-4; TRBD1 matches 11 bases. CDR1 LNHDA and CDR2 SQIVND come from the germline V gene (reference sequence). The CDR3 length is 16 residues. The V segment lost 9 bases and the J segment 0 bases; nucleotides outside the gene matches: 6. The CDR3 bases are TGTGCCAGCCGGGACAGGGGGGACCCAACTAATGAAAAACTGTTTTTT. It specifies CASRDRGDPTNEKLFF.

The CDR3 sequence is CASSDRDTVKFF. CDR3 DNA: TGTGCCAGCTCCGACCGGGACACCGTCAAGTTCTTC. The V gene is TRBV18, the J gene TRBJ2-1, with D possibly matching TRBD1 (6 bases). Trimming shortened V by 6 bases and J by 14 bases, and 17 bases separated the two germline ends. The CDR3 spans 12 residues. The germline V gene encodes CDR1 KGHSH and CDR2 LQKENI.

This clone showed up just a few times. The V call is TRBV2, the J call TRBJ2-2; D perhaps matches TRBD2 (5 bases). Germline V gene data show CDR1 as SNHLY and CDR2 as FYNNEI. V was shortened by 0 bases and J by 4 bases, with 9 bases between the two germline ends. The CDR3 extends over 15 amino acids. The CDR3, as DNA: TGTGCCAGCAGTGAAGCGCGAGGGTCCACCGGGGAGCTGTTTTTT. Amino acids: CASSEARGSTGELFF.

The chain combines TRBV5-4 with TRBJ2-3; 12 bases map to TRBD2. The CDR3 contains 15 residues. The germline V gene encodes CDR1 SGHNT and CDR2 YYREEE (reference sequence). J gave up 3 bases and V 4 bases, and 3 bases lay outside the gene matches. CDR3: CASSLAGGPTDTQYF. The CDR3 coding sequence is TGTGCCAGCAGCCTAGCGGGAGGGCCGACAGATACGCAGTATTTT.